This T cell receptor beta chain was recovered during a study of shared T cell receptors in the human thymus. CDR3 length equals 16 residues. CDR1 is SNHLY, CDR2 FYNNEI, per germline. Worth noting for this clone: One end of the junction does not line up with germline, which may come from a read error.

Sequencing used immunoSEQ multiplex PCR; TCRdb keeps in-frame clones, though not all of them. Of 640,000 or so clones in the sample, about 90% are singletons; the top ten hold 0.0094%. In addition, the sample was reused for a study of human thymus T cells. This second study notes: Infants, healthy and Finnish, who were having corrective surgery for congenital heart defects served as donors. It was from resections taken during corrective heart surgery that the thymus tissue came.

The source is a boy less than two years old with a congenital heart defect. The chain is built from TRBV2 and TRBJ2-5, with 10 bases fitting TRBD1. Sequencing was carried out using thymocytes. CDR3 coding DNA: TGTGCCAGCAGTGGACAGGGGGCGCATCCTCAAGAGACCCCGTACTTC. Amino acid sequence: CASSGQGAHPQETPYF.